These 16 T cell receptor beta chains originate from one sample sequenced in a study of shared clonotypes between healthy human individuals. The method was immunoSEQ multiplex PCR; TCRdb's version includes in-frame clones alone and lacks a portion of them. The sample consists of some 790,000 clones, around 70% of them appearing once. Sequenced: memory CD4+ T cells sorted from blood. Subset in this sample: CD45RA-negative fraction. All receptors come from a woman aged 30 to 39 in good health.

This clone appeared a few times. The chain carries TRBV4-2 and TRBJ2-1; the D gene is possibly TRBD2 (5 bases). The CDR3 length is 14 residues. The V gene lost 0 bases and the J gene lost 7 bases, with 10 bases spanning the gap. From germline, CDR1 is LGHNA and CDR2 YNFKEQ. CDR3 loop: CASSQDWRGNEQFF. For the CDR3, the DNA is TGTGCCAGCAGCCAAGATTGGCGCGGGAATGAGCAGTTCTTC.

The V and J genes are TRBV5-5 and TRBJ2-3, with TRBD1 matching 8 bases. The CDR3 runs 15 residues. The germline CDR1 and CDR2 sequences are SGHKS and YYEKEE (reference sequence). V was pared by 4 bases and J by 4 bases, with 8 bases of the junction left unmatched. The chain's CDR3 is CASSLDRVASDTQYF. CDR3 bases: TGTGCCAGCAGCCTGGACAGGGTGGCATCAGATACGCAGTATTTT.

This chain connects TRBV7-9 to TRBJ1-5, with a tentative D call TRBD1 (5 bases). This CDR3 spans 15 amino acids. V dropped 0 bases and J dropped 4 bases, with 10 bases sitting between them. In germline, CDR1 is SEHNR, CDR2 FQNEAQ (reference sequence). The CDR3 loop reads CASSLAGVENQPQHF. The CDR3 DNA reads as TGTGCCAGCAGCTTAGCGGGGGTGGAAAATCAGCCCCAGCATTTT.

This clone was seen a handful of times. The CDR3 region has the DNA TGTGCCAGCAGTTCAGTGACGTATGGCTACACCTTC. Translation: CASSSVTYGYTF. This chain uses TRBV28 with TRBJ1-2; D ambiguous. Germline V gene data show CDR1 as MDHEN and CDR2 as SYDVKM. CDR3 length equals 12 residues. The ends were cut back, 4 bases at V and 5 bases at J, with 8 bases in the middle.

The chain is built from TRBV5-1 and TRBJ1-2; D gene unclear. CDR1 is SGHRS and CDR2 is YFSETQ in the germline V gene. The CDR3 is 13 residues long. V was trimmed by 7 bases and J by 4 bases, leaving 14 bases between them. Written as DNA, the CDR3 is TGCGCCAGCGGCCAACAGCCTGCCTATGGCTACACCTTC. It encodes CASGQQPAYGYTF.

The J gene is TRBJ1-5, the V gene TRBV28; unclear D gene. The CDR3 spans 17 residues. The V gene's germline CDR1 is MDHEN and CDR2 SYDVKM. V was trimmed by 3 bases and J by 5 bases, leaving 20 bases between them. CDR3 sequence: CASSFLGLTGSHQPQHF. CDR3 sequence (DNA): TGTGCCAGCAGTTTTTTGGGTCTGACGGGCAGTCATCAGCCCCAGCATTTT.

The CDR3 is CASSVGGGGYNEQFF. CDR3 bases: TGTGCCAGTAGTGTCGGGGGAGGGGGTTACAATGAGCAGTTCTTC. The gene calls are TRBV19 and TRBJ2-1, with a weak D call TRBD2 (7 bases). The CDR3 is 15 amino acids. Germline CDR1 reads LNHDA; CDR2 reads SQIVND (reference sequence). Deletions cut 5 bases from V and 4 bases from J, with 15 bases between.

This chain links TRBV9 with TRBJ2-7; 7 positions match TRBD2. This CDR3 has 15 residues. CDR1 and CDR2 from the germline V gene are SGDLS and YYNGEE. V lost 2 bases to trimming and J lost 5 bases; unmatched junction nucleotides: 10. The CDR3 sequence is CASSVSGGREDEQYF. The CDR3 DNA reads as TGTGCCAGCAGCGTTTCGGGGGGAAGGGAGGACGAGCAGTACTTC.

This clone was counted many times. The V and J genes are TRBV6-1 and TRBJ1-5; tentative D call: TRBD1 (6 bases). This CDR3 is 14 amino acids long. Trimming took 8 bases from V and 0 from J, leaving 11 bases between them. Germline V lookup: CDR1 MNHNS, CDR2 SASEGT. CDR3 sequence: CASGQPFSNQPQHF. CDR3 sequence (DNA): TGTGCCAGCGGACAGCCATTTAGCAATCAGCCCCAGCATTTT.

The CDR3 loop is CAWYPTPFNTEAFF. The CDR3 nucleotides read TGTGCCTGGTACCCTACGCCTTTTAACACTGAAGCTTTCTTT. This chain uses TRBV30 with TRBJ1-1; no firm D call. CDR3 length: 14 amino acids. The V and J ends lost 5 bases and 2 bases respectively, with 15 bases between them. The germline CDR1 and CDR2 sequences are GTSNPN and SVGIG (reference sequence).

V is TRBV28 and J is TRBJ1-1; D gene unclear. The V end lost 1 base, the J end lost 2 bases, and 11 bases lay between the germline ends. Germline CDR1 is MDHEN and CDR2 is SYDVKM. This CDR3 has 15 amino acids. The CDR3 spells CASSLFGYTNTEAFF. The DNA of the CDR3 is TGTGCCAGCAGTTTATTCGGGTACACCAACACTGAAGCTTTCTTT.

The chain recombines TRBV2 with TRBJ2-2; 7 nucleotides agree with TRBD1. Germline CDR1 SNHLY, CDR2 FYNNEI. The V segment lost 6 bases and the J segment 10 bases; nucleotides outside the gene matches: 5. The CDR3 consists of 12 residues. The DNA of the CDR3 is TGTGCCAGCAGGAGACAGGGCTCGGAGCTGTTTTTT. Translation gives CASRRQGSELFF.

Notes on this clone: Different DNA sequences within this sample yield the same CDR3. CDR3 sequence: CASSVETGGHNEQFF. CDR3 bases: TGTGCCAGCAGCGTAGAGACGGGAGGGCACAATGAGCAGTTCTTC. The chain links TRBV9 to TRBJ2-1, with 8 bases fitting TRBD2. The ends lost 0 bases at V and 5 bases at J; junction bases unmatched: 4. CDR3 length: 15 amino acids. Germline V gene lookup returns CDR1 SGDLS and CDR2 YYNGEE.

The chain combines TRBV18 with TRBJ1-5; a weak D match, TRBD1 (5 bases). This CDR3 has 16 amino acids. Trimming stripped 6 bases from V and 0 bases from J, with 15 bases between. The germline V gene has CDR1 KGHSH and CDR2 LQKENI. CDR3 in DNA: TGTGCCAGCTCTCCCGCGGGCAGGGCTAGCAATCAGCCCCAGCATTTT. Translation gives CASSPAGRASNQPQHF.

V is TRBV25-1 and J is TRBJ2-7; D gene uncertain. CDR1 and CDR2 (germline): MGHDK, SYGVNS. The germline V and J ends were trimmed by 3 bases and 3 bases, with 12 bases remaining between them. The CDR3 is 14 residues long. The CDR3 spells CASSEVVASYEQYF. CDR3 DNA sequence: TGTGCCAGCAGTGAGGTTGTGGCCAGCTACGAGCAGTACTTC.

The J gene is TRBJ2-4, the V gene TRBV10-3, with 12 bases that match TRBD2. The CDR3 totals 19 residues. The V and J ends lost 3 bases and 0 bases, in that order; junction bases with no gene match: 9. Germline CDR1 and CDR2: ENHRY and SYGVKD. CDR3 nucleotides: TGTGCCATCAGTGAAGCTAGCGGGAGGGCCGGTCTAGCCAAAAACATTCAGTACTTC. Protein: CAISEASGRAGLAKNIQYF.